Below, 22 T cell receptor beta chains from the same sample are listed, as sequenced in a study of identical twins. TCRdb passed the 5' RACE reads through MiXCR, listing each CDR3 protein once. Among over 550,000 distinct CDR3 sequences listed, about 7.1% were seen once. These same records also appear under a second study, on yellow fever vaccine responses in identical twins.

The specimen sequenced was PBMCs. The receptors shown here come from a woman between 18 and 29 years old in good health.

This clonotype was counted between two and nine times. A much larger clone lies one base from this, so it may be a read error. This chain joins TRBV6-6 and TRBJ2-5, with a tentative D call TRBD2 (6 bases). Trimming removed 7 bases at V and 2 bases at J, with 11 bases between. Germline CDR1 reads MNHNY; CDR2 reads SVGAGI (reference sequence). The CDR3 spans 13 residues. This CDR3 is CASNQGLQETQYF. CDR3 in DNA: TGTGCCAGCAACCAAGGACTACAAGAGACCCAGTACTTC.

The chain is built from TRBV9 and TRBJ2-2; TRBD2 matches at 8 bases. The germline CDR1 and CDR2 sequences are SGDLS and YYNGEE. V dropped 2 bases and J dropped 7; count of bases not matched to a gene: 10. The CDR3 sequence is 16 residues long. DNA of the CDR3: TGTGCCAGCAGCGTGGGCCGGGGGGGCCGTGGCGGGGAGCTGTTTTTT. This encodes CASSVGRGGRGGELFF.

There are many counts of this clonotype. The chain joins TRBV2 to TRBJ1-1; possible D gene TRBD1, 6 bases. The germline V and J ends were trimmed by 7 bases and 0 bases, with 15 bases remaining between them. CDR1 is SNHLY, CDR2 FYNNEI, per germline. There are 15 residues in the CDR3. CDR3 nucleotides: TGTGCCAGCAACCTAAAGGGACATTTGAACACTGAAGCTTTCTTT. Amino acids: CASNLKGHLNTEAFF.

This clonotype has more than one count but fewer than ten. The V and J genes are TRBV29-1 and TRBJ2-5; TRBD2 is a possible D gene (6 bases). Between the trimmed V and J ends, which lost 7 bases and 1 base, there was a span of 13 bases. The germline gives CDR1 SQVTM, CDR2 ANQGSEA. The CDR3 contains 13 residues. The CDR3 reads CSAGGALQETQYF. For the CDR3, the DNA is TGCAGCGCCGGCGGGGCCCTCCAAGAGACCCAGTACTTC.

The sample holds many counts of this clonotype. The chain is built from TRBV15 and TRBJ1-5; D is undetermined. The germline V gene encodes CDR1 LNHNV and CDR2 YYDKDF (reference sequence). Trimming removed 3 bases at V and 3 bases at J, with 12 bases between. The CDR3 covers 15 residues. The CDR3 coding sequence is TGTGCCACCAGCAGCTCCCCAATGGACAATCAGCCCCAGCATTTT. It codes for CATSSSPMDNQPQHF.

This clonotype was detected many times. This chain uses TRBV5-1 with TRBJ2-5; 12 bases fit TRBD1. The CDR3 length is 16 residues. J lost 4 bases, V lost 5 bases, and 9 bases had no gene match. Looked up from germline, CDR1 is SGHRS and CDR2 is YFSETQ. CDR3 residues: CASSPRDRGLGETQYF. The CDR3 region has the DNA TGCGCCAGCAGTCCCCGGGACAGGGGGCTTGGAGAGACCCAGTACTTC.

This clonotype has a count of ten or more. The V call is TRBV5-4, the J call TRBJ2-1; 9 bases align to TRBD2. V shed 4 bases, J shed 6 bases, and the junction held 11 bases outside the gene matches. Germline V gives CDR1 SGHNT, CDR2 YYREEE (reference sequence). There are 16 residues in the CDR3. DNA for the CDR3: TGTGCCAGCAGCCCCGGGGGAGCGGGAGGTTCCAATGAGCAGTTCTTC. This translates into CASSPGGAGGSNEQFF. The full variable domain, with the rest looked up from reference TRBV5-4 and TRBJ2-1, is ETGVTQSPTHLIKTRGQQVTLRCSSQSGHNTVSWYQQALGQGPQFIFQYYREEENGRGNFPPRFSGLQFPNYSSELNVNALELDDSALYLCASSPGGAGGSNEQFFGPGTRLTVL.

CDR3 coding DNA: TGTGCCAGCAGTCTTCGGACTAGCGGTGAGGTGACCCAGTACTTC. Its translation: CASSLRTSGEVTQYF. V gene TRBV27 combines with J gene TRBJ2-5; 10 bases map to TRBD2. Germline V lookup: CDR1 MNHEY, CDR2 SMNVEV (reference sequence). V was clipped by 5 bases and J by 7 bases; unmatched bases: 10. This CDR3 spans 15 amino acids.

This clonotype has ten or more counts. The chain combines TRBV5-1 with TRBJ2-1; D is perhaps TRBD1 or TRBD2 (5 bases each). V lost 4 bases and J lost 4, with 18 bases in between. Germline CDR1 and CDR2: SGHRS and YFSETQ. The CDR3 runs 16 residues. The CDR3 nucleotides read TGCGCCAGCAGCATGGGGGAACAGCCTCTTTACAATGAGCAGTTCTTC. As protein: CASSMGEQPLYNEQFF.

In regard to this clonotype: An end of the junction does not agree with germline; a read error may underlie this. The CDR3 region is CCAKLGGRAPFINEQFF. The CDR3 bases are TGCTGTGCTAAGCTAGGCGGGAGGGCCCCCTTTATCAATGAGCAGTTCTTC. The chain has TRBV20-1 and TRBJ2-1; 9 bases are shared with TRBD2. Germline CDR1 and CDR2: DFQATT and SNEGSKA (reference sequence). The CDR3 extends over 17 amino acids.

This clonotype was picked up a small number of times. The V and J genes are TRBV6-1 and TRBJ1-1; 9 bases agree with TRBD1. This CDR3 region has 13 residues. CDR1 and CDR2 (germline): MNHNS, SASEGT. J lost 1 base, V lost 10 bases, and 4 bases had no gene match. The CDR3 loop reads CATPGQGNTEAFF. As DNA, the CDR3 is TGTGCCACCCCGGGACAGGGGAACACTGAAGCTTTCTTT.

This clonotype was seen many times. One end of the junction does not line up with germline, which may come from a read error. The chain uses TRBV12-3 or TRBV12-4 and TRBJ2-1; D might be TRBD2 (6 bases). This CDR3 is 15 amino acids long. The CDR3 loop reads CASSLVRDSHNEQFF. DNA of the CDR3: TGTGCCAGCAGTTTAGTCCGGGACTCCCACAATGAGCAGTTCTTC.

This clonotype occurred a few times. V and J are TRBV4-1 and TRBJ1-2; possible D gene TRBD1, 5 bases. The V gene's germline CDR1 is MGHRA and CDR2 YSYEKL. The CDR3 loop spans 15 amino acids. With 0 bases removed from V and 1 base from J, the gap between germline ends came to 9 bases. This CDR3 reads CASSQETTVNYGYTF. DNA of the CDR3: TGCGCCAGCAGCCAAGAAACGACAGTTAACTATGGCTACACCTTC.

CDR3: CASLTSGRAEQYF. The CDR3 DNA reads as TGCGCCAGCCTGACTAGCGGGAGGGCCGAGCAGTACTTC. V gene TRBV10-2 combines with J gene TRBJ2-7; TRBD2 agrees at 14 bases. The ends lost 8 bases at V and 6 bases at J; junction bases unmatched: 3. The CDR3 runs 13 residues. Germline V gene data show CDR1 as WSHSY and CDR2 as SAAADI.

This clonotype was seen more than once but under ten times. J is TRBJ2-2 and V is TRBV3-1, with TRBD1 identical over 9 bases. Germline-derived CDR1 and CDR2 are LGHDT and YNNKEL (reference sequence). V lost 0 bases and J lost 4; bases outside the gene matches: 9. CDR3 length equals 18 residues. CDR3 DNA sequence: TGTGCCAGCAGCCAAGATCCCGAACAGGGGGCAGTCACCGGGGAGCTGTTTTTT. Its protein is CASSQDPEQGAVTGELFF.

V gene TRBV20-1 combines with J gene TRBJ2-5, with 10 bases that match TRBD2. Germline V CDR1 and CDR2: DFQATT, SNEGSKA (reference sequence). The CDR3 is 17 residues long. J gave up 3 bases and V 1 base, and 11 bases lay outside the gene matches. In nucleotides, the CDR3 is TGCAGTGCTAGAGGGGGCGGTAGCGGGGGGTCAAAAGAGACCCAGTACTTC. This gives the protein CSARGGGSGGSKETQYF.

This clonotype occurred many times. CDR3 amino acids: CAISDGSGTTNEKLFF. The CDR3 DNA is TGTGCCATCAGTGACGGTTCAGGGACAACTAATGAAAAACTGTTTTTT. The J gene is TRBJ1-4, the V gene TRBV10-3, with D possibly matching TRBD1 (5 bases). This CDR3 comprises 16 residues. CDR1 and CDR2 from the germline V gene are ENHRY and SYGVKD. V was trimmed by 3 bases and J by 0 bases, leaving 11 bases between them.

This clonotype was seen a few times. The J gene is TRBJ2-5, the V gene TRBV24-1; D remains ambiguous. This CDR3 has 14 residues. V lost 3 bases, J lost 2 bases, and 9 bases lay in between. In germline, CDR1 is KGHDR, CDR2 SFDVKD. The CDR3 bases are TGTGCCACCAGTGATCGGACGGAACAAGAGACCCAGTACTTC. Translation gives CATSDRTEQETQYF.

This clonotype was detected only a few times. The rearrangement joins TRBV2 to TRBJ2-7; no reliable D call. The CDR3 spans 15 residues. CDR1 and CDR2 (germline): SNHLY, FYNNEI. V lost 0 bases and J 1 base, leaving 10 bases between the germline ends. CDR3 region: CASSEATSKSYEQYF. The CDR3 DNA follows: TGTGCCAGCAGTGAAGCGACATCTAAGTCCTACGAGCAGTACTTC.

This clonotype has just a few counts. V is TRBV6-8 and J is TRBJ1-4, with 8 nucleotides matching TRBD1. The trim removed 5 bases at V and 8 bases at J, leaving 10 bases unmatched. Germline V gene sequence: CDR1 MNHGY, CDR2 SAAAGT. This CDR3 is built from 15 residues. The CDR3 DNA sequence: TGTGCCAGCAGTCCGACGGACAGGGAGGAAGAAAAACTGTTTTTT. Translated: CASSPTDREEEKLFF.

DNA of the CDR3: TGCAGCGTTGACGGCAGGGGAGAGGAGCAGTACTTC. Protein product: CSVDGRGEEQYF. The genes are TRBV29-1 and TRBJ2-7, with TRBD1 as a possible D gene (6 bases). Germline V lookup: CDR1 SQVTM, CDR2 ANQGSEA. Between the trimmed V and J ends, which lost 3 bases and 7 bases, there was a span of 13 bases. The CDR3 sequence is 12 residues long.

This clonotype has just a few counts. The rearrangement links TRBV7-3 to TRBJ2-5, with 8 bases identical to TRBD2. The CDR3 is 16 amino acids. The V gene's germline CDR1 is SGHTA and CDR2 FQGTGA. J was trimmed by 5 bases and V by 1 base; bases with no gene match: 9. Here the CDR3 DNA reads TGTGCCAGCAGCTTAAGGGCGGGAGGTCTCCGCGAGACCCAGTACTTC. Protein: CASSLRAGGLRETQYF.